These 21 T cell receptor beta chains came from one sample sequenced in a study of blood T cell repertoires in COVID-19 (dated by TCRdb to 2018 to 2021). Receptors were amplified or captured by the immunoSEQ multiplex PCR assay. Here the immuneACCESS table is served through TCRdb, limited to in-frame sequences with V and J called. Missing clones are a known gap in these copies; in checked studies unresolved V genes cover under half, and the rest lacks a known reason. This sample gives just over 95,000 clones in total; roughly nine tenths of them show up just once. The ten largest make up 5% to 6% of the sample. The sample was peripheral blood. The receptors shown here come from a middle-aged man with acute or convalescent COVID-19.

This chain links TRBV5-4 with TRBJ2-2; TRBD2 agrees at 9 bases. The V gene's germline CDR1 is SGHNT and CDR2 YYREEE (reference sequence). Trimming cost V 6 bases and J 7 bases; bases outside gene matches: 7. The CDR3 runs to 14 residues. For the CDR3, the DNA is TGTGCCAGCAAGAATAGCGGGAGTGGCGGGGAGCTGTTTTTT. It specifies CASKNSGSGGELFF.

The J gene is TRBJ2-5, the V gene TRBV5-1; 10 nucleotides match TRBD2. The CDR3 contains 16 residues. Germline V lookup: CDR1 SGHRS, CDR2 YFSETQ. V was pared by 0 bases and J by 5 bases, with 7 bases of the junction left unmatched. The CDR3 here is CASSLAASGRRETQYF. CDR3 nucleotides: TGCGCCAGCAGCTTGGCCGCTAGCGGGAGAAGGGAGACCCAGTACTTC.

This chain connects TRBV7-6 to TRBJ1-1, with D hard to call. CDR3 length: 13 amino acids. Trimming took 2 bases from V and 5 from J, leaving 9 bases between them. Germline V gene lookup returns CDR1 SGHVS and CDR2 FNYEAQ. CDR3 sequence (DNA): TGTGCCAGCAGCTTACAGACAAGTACTGAAGCTTTCTTT. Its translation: CASSLQTSTEAFF. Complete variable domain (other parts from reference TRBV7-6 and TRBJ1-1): GAGVSQSPRYKVTKRGQDVALRCDPISGHVSLYWYRQALGQGPEFLTYFNYEAQQDKSGLPNDRFSAERPEGSISTLTIQRTEQRDSAMYRCASSLQTSTEAFFGQGTRLTVV.

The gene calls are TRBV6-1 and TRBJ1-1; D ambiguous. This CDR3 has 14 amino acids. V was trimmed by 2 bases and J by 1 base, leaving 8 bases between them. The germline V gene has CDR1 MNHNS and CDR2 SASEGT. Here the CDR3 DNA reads TGTGCCAGCAGTGAATATGCGGAGAACACTGAAGCTTTCTTT. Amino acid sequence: CASSEYAENTEAFF.

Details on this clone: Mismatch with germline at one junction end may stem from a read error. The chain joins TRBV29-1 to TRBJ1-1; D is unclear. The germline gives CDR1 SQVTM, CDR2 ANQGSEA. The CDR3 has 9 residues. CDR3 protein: CSVGSRSTF. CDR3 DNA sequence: TGCAGCGTTGGTTCCCGTTCTACGTTT.

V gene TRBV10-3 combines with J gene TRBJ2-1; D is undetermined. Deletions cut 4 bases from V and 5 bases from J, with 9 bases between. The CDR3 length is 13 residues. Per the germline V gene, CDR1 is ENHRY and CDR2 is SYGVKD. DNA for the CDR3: TGTGCCATCAGTGTAGCCCCTGACAATGAGCAGTTCTTC. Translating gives CAISVAPDNEQFF.

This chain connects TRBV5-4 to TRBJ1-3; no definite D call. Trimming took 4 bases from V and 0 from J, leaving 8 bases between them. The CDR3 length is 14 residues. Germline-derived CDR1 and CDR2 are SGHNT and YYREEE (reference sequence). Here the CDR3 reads CASSPSFSGNTIYF. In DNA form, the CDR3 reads TGTGCCAGCAGCCCAAGCTTCTCTGGAAACACCATATATTTT.

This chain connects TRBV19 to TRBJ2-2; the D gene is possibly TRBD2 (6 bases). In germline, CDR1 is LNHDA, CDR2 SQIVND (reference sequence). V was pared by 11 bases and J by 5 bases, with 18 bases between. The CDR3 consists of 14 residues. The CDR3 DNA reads TGTGCCGTTAAAATGCGGGGAAAGACCGGGGAGCTGTTTTTT. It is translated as CAVKMRGKTGELFF.

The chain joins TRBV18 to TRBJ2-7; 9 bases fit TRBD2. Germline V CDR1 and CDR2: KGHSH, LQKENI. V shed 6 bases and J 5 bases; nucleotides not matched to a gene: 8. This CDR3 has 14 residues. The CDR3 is CASSPTSGNNEQYF. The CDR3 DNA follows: TGTGCCAGCTCCCCGACTAGCGGCAACAACGAGCAGTACTTC.

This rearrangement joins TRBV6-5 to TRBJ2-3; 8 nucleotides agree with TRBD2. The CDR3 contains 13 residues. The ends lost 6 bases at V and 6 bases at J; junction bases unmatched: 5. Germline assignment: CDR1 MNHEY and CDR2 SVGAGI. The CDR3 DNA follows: TGTGCCAGCAGCCGAGCGGGAGCGGATACGCAGTATTTT. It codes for CASSRAGADTQYF.

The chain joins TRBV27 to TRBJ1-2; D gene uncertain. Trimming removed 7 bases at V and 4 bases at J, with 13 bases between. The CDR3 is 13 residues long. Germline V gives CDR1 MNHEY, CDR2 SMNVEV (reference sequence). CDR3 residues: CASTMGTGYGYTF. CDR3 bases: TGTGCCAGCACCATGGGTACGGGCTATGGCTACACCTTC.

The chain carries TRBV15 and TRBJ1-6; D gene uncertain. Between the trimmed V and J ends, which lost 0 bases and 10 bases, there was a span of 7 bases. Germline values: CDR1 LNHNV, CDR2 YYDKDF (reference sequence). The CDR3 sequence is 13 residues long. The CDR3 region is CATSRESQSPLHF. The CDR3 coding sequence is TGTGCCACCAGCAGAGAGTCCCAATCACCCCTCCACTTT.

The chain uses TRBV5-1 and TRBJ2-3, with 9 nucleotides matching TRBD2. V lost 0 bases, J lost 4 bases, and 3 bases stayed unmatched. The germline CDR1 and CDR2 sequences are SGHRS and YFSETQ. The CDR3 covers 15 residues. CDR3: CASSLDSGSADTQYF. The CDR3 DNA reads TGCGCCAGCAGCTTGGATAGCGGGAGTGCAGATACGCAGTATTTT.

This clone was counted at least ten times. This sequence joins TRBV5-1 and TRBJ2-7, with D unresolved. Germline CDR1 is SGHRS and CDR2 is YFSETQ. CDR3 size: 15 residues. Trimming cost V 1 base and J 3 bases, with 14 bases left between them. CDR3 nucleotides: TGCGCCAGCAGCTTGATTCTTGGCAGGATCTACGAGCAGTACTTC. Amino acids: CASSLILGRIYEQYF.

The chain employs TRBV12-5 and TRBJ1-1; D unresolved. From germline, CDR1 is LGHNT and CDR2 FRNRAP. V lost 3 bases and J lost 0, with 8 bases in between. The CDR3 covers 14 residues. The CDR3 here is CASGFPGMNTEAFF. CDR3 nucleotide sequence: TGTGCTAGTGGTTTCCCGGGGATGAACACTGAAGCTTTCTTT.

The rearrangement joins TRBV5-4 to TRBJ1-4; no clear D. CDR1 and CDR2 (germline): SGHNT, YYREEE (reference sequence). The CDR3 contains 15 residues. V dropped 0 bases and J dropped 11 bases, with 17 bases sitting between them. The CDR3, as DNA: TGTGCCAGCAGCTTGGCGGGGTTTCCCCCTTCGAAACTGTTTTTT. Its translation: CASSLAGFPPSKLFF.

CDR3 in amino acids: CATSEPAGGAETQYF. The CDR3 region has the DNA TGTGCCACCAGTGAACCCGCGGGGGGGGCAGAGACCCAGTACTTC. The chain has TRBV24-1 and TRBJ2-5, with 9 bases that match TRBD2. Germline CDR1 is KGHDR and CDR2 is SFDVKD. The CDR3 sequence is 15 residues long. The J segment lost 4 bases and the V segment lost 4 bases, leaving 6 bases of the junction unmatched.

CDR3 protein: CASSSATGFMNTEAFF. CDR3 nucleotides: TGTGCCAGCAGCTCAGCGACAGGGTTCATGAACACTGAAGCTTTCTTT. The chain employs TRBV5-8 and TRBJ1-1; 7 positions match TRBD1. Germline V gives CDR1 SGHTS, CDR2 YDEGEE. The CDR3 totals 16 residues. The junction had 8 bases not matched to a gene; V was cut back by 3 bases and J by 0 bases.

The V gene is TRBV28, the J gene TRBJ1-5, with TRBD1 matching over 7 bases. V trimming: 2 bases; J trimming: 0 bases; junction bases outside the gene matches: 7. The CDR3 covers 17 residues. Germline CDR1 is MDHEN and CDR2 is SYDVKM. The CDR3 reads CASSLPGTAYSNQPQHF. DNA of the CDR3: TGTGCCAGCAGTTTACCTGGGACAGCCTATAGCAATCAGCCCCAGCATTTT.

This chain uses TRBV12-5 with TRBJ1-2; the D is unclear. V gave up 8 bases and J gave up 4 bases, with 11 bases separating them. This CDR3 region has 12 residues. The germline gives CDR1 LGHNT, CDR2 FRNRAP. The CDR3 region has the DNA TGTGCTAGTAGCCCCCCCGGCTATGGCTACACCTTC. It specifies CASSPPGYGYTF.

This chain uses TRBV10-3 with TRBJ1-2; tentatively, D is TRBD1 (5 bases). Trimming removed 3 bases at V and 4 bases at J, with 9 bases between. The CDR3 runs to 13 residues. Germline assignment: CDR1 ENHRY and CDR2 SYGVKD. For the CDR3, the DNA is TGTGCCATCAGTGAAAACAGGTCCTATGGCTACACCTTC. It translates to CAISENRSYGYTF.